A selection of T cell receptor beta chains follows, all from one sample in a study of monozygotic twins with inflammatory bowel disease. No DNA is given; TCRdb re-called the 5' RACE reads and lists each CDR3 protein once. This specimen shows more than 110,000 distinct CDR3 sequences; the ten leading clones hold about 1.2%. Specimen: blood. These receptors originate from a human donor with ulcerative colitis or Crohn's disease, or a healthy co-twin of an affected twin (not recorded which). Both conserved end residues are part of each CDR3. The order of the fields is J gene, V gene, CDR3 protein.

TRBJ2-1 TRBV18 CASSLLLYRDRGPGSYYNEQFF
TRBJ1-4 TRBV20-1 CSAREGWGDEKLFF
TRBJ2-4 TRBV25-1 CASSEIGMETSKNIQYF
TRBJ2-1 TRBV20-1 CSARDQFRDGSAYNEQFF
TRBJ2-2 TRBV5-1 CASSLAEIGELFF
TRBJ2-1 TRBV5-1 CATASGGGSGNEQFF
TRBJ1-2 TRBV11-2 CASSAPEIANYGYTF
TRBJ2-1 TRBV6-2/TRBV6-3 CASTISGQGKQFF
TRBJ2-3 TRBV10-1 CASSPSGTDTQYF
TRBJ1-3 TRBV7-2 CASSLGGTGEGNTIYF
TRBJ2-1 TRBV20-1 CSEEGTDEQFF
TRBJ2-3 TRBV24-1 CATSEATGGPGDTQYF
TRBJ1-1 TRBV9 CASSPGRNTEAFF
TRBJ2-3 TRBV20-1 CSAGLGGRNLDTQYF
TRBJ2-5 TRBV5-1 CASSLPGVDETQYF
TRBJ1-2 TRBV19 CASDASYGYTF